This T cell receptor (beta chain) originates from a study of post-analysis software for immune sequencing data. Study at large: Several disease courses (relapsing-remitting, secondary progressive and progressive-relapsing) of multiple sclerosis were included. Study conclusions and caveats: Normalized Chao1 diversity was significantly lower in multiple sclerosis patients than in controls.

Each TCR beta cDNA library carried unique molecular identifiers. Approximately 500,000 cDNA molecules were obtained from 1 to 10 million T cells. TCRdb re-analysed the PCR reads in MiXCR, keeping a single row per CDR3 protein. The sample has 740,000 or so distinct CDR3 sequences, approximately 50% seen once. A word on this clonotype: The antigen is undetermined.

The sequence derives from a girl aged 5-17 years with multiple sclerosis. Sequenced sample: blood.

CDR3 sequence reads: CASSWDRGPVSGANVLTF. Written as DNA, the CDR3 is TGTGCCAGCAGTTGGGACAGGGGGCCTGTTTCTGGGGCCAACGTCCTGACTTTC. The rearrangement joins TRBV6-2 or TRBV6-3 to TRBJ2-6, with TRBD1 matching 12 bases. The CDR3 has 18 amino acids. CDR1 and CDR2 from the germline V gene are MNHEY and SVGEGT. The junction had 5 bases not matched to a gene; V was cut back by 4 bases and J by 1 base.